This T cell receptor (beta chain) emerged from a study of technical replicates of blood from a few donors. Some clones are missing from TCRdb's copy, which holds only in-frame ones; the method was immunoSEQ multiplex PCR. Among under 50,000 clones, around 97% were seen once, and the ten largest hold roughly 0.39%. Trimming took off 5 bases at V and 0 bases at J, with 10 bases between the two ends. Looked up from germline, CDR1 is SEHNR and CDR2 is FQNEAQ (reference sequence). There are 14 residues in the CDR3. This clone has a single count. Material for sequencing was T cells isolated from PBMCs. The chain employs TRBV7-9 and TRBJ1-1; D is unresolved. The receptor was derived from a human donor in good health. CDR3 sequence: CASSQEAMNTEAFF. CDR3 nucleotides: TGTGCCAGCAGCCAGGAGGCCATGAACACTGAAGCTTTCTTT.